This TCR beta chain was captured in a study of beta chain features in type 1 diabetes. In this sample, this clone turned up a few times. The study reverse transcribed the entire isolated RNA, so it sequenced expressed TCRB transcripts. The assay was immunoSEQ multiplex PCR, and TCRdb's table has in-frame clones only and misses some. The sample shows around 330,000 clones, approximately 10% of them seen only once. The CDR3 runs 14 residues. The germline V gene has CDR1 MDHEN and CDR2 SYDVKM. Trimming cost V 7 bases and J 2 bases, with 15 bases left between them. This chain links TRBV28 with TRBJ2-7, with D possibly matching TRBD2 (5 bases). The source of this sequence is a woman in her 30s in good health. Input material: naive CD4+ T cells from blood. CDR3 in DNA: TGTGCCAGCACCCCTTTGGCGGGCGCCTACGAGCAGTACTTC. Its protein product is CASTPLAGAYEQYF. The whole variable domain, remainder taken from reference TRBV28 and TRBJ2-7, is DVKVTQSSRYLVKRTGEKVFLECVQDMDHENMFWYRQDPGLGLRLIYFSYDVKMKEKGDIPEGYSVSREKKERFSLILESASTNQTSMYLCASTPLAGAYEQYFGPGTRLTVT.